Presented here are 10 T cell receptor beta chains from one specimen sequenced in a study of CD8 T cells in ankylosing spondylitis. TCRdb re-analysed the 5' RACE reads in MiXCR, keeping a single row per CDR3 protein. This sample has fewer than 250,000 distinct CDR3 sequences; 30% to 40% occur once, and the top ten carry around 4.2%. The sequencing sample was made of blood, either unsorted or a sorted T cell fraction (not recorded which). The receptors shown here come from a male donor with ankylosing spondylitis or in good health (not recorded which).

The chain uses TRBV5-1 and TRBJ2-1, with D unclear. The CDR3 consists of 15 residues. V lost 3 bases to trimming and J lost 0 bases, with 10 bases between them. Germline lookup yields CDR1 SGHRS and CDR2 YFSETQ. The CDR3 DNA sequence: TGCGCCAGCAGCTCGACTTCTAGCTCCTACAATGAGCAGTTCTTC. This gives the protein CASSSTSSSYNEQFF.

This clonotype was observed a few times. In DNA form, the CDR3 reads TGTGCCATCAGTGAGAGGATGGGTGAGACTAGCACAGATACGCAGTATTTT. Protein product: CAISERMGETSTDTQYF. The chain links TRBV10-3 to TRBJ2-3; no clear D. This CDR3 is 17 amino acids long. In germline, CDR1 is ENHRY, CDR2 SYGVKD. The germline V and J ends were trimmed by 2 bases and 0 bases, with 15 bases remaining between them.

This clonotype has just a few counts. This chain connects TRBV7-8 to TRBJ2-1; 11 bases align to TRBD2. CDR3 size: 14 residues. Germline V gives CDR1 SGHVS, CDR2 FQNEAQ. Trimming cost V 5 bases and J 9 bases; bases outside gene matches: 6. CDR3 loop: CASSGTSGGSEQFF. CDR3 sequence (DNA): TGTGCCAGCAGCGGCACTAGCGGGGGCTCTGAGCAGTTCTTC.

Here the CDR3 reads CSGGGKTEAFF. In DNA form, the CDR3 reads TGCAGCGGGGGCGGTAAGACTGAAGCTTTCTTT. V and J are TRBV29-1 and TRBJ1-1; tentatively, D is TRBD1 (5 bases). V was pared by 7 bases and J by 5 bases, with 11 bases between. Germline loops: CDR1 SQVTM, CDR2 ANQGSEA. This CDR3 has 11 amino acids.

The genes are TRBV5-5 and TRBJ2-5; TRBD2 aligns across 15 bases. The trim removed 4 bases at V and 2 bases at J, leaving 3 bases unmatched. Germline CDR1 is SGHKS and CDR2 is YYEKEE (reference sequence). This CDR3 is built from 16 residues. As DNA, the CDR3 is TGTGCCAGCAGCATCGGACTAGCGGGGGGGCAAGAGACCCAGTACTTC. It translates to CASSIGLAGGQETQYF.

This clonotype was counted a few times. This rearrangement joins TRBV29-1 to TRBJ2-7; 8 positions agree with TRBD2. The trim removed 5 bases at V and 3 bases at J, leaving 12 bases unmatched. CDR1 and CDR2 from the germline V gene are SQVTM and ANQGSEA. This CDR3 comprises 15 residues. The CDR3 nucleotides are TGCAGCGTTCGGGGGGGAGACTTACAATACTACGAGCAGTACTTC. Its protein product is CSVRGGDLQYYEQYF.

This clonotype appeared a few times. The chain couples TRBV20-1 to TRBJ2-5, with D maybe TRBD2 (5 bases). The CDR3 contains 14 residues. CDR1 DFQATT and CDR2 SNEGSKA come from the germline V gene (reference sequence). The V gene lost 3 bases and the J gene lost 9 bases, with 20 bases spanning the gap. CDR3 region: CSASIGESRVAQYF. The CDR3 nucleotides read TGCAGTGCTAGTATCGGGGAGAGCCGAGTGGCCCAGTACTTC.

This clonotype was seen repeatedly, ten times or more. V usage is TRBV29-1 and J usage is TRBJ1-5; the match to TRBD1 covers 8 bases. This CDR3 has 14 amino acids. Germline assignment: CDR1 SQVTM and CDR2 ANQGSEA. The V segment lost 6 bases and the J segment 4 bases; nucleotides outside the gene matches: 8. The CDR3 nucleotides are TGCAGCGTGATCTCGGGACAGGAGAATCAGCCCCAGCATTTT. As protein: CSVISGQENQPQHF.

This clonotype was seen many times. V and J are TRBV20-1 and TRBJ2-7; D unresolved. CDR1 is DFQATT, CDR2 SNEGSKA, per germline (reference sequence). Trimming removed 2 bases at V and 4 bases at J, with 9 bases between. The CDR3 runs 12 residues. CDR3 residues: CSARPTFYEQYF. The CDR3 DNA reads TGCAGTGCTAGACCGACCTTTTACGAGCAGTACTTC.

This clonotype was seen a handful of times. The chain employs TRBV27 and TRBJ2-7; D is possibly TRBD2 (6 bases). The germline V and J ends were trimmed by 2 bases and 6 bases, with 11 bases remaining between them. The CDR3 extends over 13 amino acids. Germline CDR1 reads MNHEY; CDR2 reads SMNVEV (reference sequence). CDR3 sequence reads: CASSLRGGSEQYF. In nucleotides, the CDR3 is TGTGCCAGCAGTTTACGTGGAGGGAGCGAGCAGTACTTC.